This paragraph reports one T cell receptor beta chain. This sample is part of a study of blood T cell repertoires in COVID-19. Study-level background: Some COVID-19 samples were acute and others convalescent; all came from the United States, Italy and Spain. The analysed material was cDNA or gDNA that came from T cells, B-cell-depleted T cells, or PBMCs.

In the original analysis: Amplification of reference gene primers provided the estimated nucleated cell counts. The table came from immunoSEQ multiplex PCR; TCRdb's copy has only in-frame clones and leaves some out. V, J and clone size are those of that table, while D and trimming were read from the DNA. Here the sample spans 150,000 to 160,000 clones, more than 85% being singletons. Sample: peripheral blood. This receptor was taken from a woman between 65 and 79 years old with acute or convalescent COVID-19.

The DNA of the CDR3 is TGTGCCAGCAGCTTTTACAGGGAAAAAGCTGAAGCTTTCTTT. This translates into CASSFYREKAEAFF. This chain links TRBV7-3 with TRBJ1-1, with D tentatively TRBD1 (6 bases). Germline V gives CDR1 SGHTA, CDR2 FQGTGA. Trimming shortened V by 3 bases and J by 6 bases, and 14 bases separated the two germline ends. This CDR3 spans 14 amino acids.